The 29 T cell receptor beta chains below come from one sample, sequenced in a study of shared T cell receptors in the human thymus. Profiled with immunoSEQ multiplex PCR; TCRdb holds only in-frame clones, not every one. The repertoire consists of 640,000 or so clones, with approximately 87% occurring once and the leading ten covering 0.0094%. These data were also reused for a study on human thymus T cells.

The sequencing input was thymocytes. The receptors stem from a boy under two years old with a congenital heart defect.

The chain couples TRBV5-1 to TRBJ2-7; D ambiguous. CDR3 length equals 12 residues. V shed 5 bases and J shed 5 bases, with 11 bases lying between them. Germline V gene lookup returns CDR1 SGHRS and CDR2 YFSETQ. In DNA, the CDR3 is TGCGCCAGCAGGAACCGTACAAACGAGCAGTACTTC. Protein sequence: CASRNRTNEQYF.

The gene calls are TRBV28 and TRBJ2-1, with 11 bases lining up with TRBD2. Germline loops: CDR1 MDHEN, CDR2 SYDVKM. CDR3 length: 15 residues. V was clipped by 5 bases and J by 5 bases; unmatched bases: 5. The CDR3 loop is CASSDSGRAHNEQFF. The CDR3 DNA reads TGTGCCAGCAGTGATAGCGGGAGGGCCCACAATGAGCAGTTCTTC.

This chain joins TRBV2 and TRBJ2-7; 10 positions match TRBD1. V lost 8 bases, J lost 7 bases, and 11 bases stayed unmatched. The CDR3 length is 14 residues. From germline, CDR1 is SNHLY and CDR2 FYNNEI. As DNA, the CDR3 is TGTGCCAGCCGCCGAGGGGACAGGGGTGAGGAGCAGTACTTC. Its translation is CASRRGDRGEEQYF.

The CDR3 loop is CASSSIDRMDGYTF. Here the CDR3 DNA reads TGTGCCAGCAGTTCCATAGACAGGATGGATGGCTACACCTTC. The V and J genes are TRBV28 and TRBJ1-2, with TRBD1 as a possible D gene (6 bases). The CDR3 consists of 14 residues. Per the germline V gene, CDR1 is MDHEN and CDR2 is SYDVKM. V lost 4 bases to trimming and J lost 6 bases, with 15 bases between them.

This chain links TRBV10-3 with TRBJ1-2; D is possibly TRBD1 (6 bases). The length of the CDR3 is 15 residues. V lost 3 bases to trimming and J lost 1 base, with 12 bases between them. The germline V gene has CDR1 ENHRY and CDR2 SYGVKD. The CDR3 reads CAISEGPTGNYGYTF. CDR3 bases: TGTGCCATCAGTGAAGGGCCGACAGGTAACTATGGCTACACCTTC.

The chain links TRBV19 to TRBJ2-1; D may be TRBD2 (6 bases). The CDR3 is 14 amino acids. V was clipped by 3 bases and J by 3 bases, with 9 bases between them. Per the germline V gene, CDR1 is LNHDA and CDR2 is SQIVND (reference sequence). Here the CDR3 reads CASSIKRVYNEQFF. In nucleotides, the CDR3 is TGTGCCAGTAGTATCAAGCGGGTCTACAATGAGCAGTTCTTC.

This clone was picked up one time. This chain joins TRBV11-2 and TRBJ2-7; maybe TRBD1 (5 bases). Trimming removed 2 bases at V and 6 bases at J, with 20 bases between. This CDR3 comprises 16 residues. The germline CDR1 and CDR2 sequences are SGHAT and FQNNGV. The DNA of the CDR3 is TGTGCCAGCAGCTTATGGGCAGGGAAAGGGGCGCTCGAGCAGTACTTC. Protein product: CASSLWAGKGALEQYF.

This rearrangement joins TRBV25-1 to TRBJ2-3, with 8 nucleotides matching TRBD1. The V and J ends lost 2 bases and 2 bases, in that order; junction bases with no gene match: 6. This CDR3 has 16 amino acids. Per the germline V gene, CDR1 is MGHDK and CDR2 is SYGVNS. Here the CDR3 reads CASSEKDRENTDTQYF. The CDR3 region has the DNA TGTGCCAGCAGTGAAAAGGACAGGGAAAACACAGATACGCAGTATTTT.

The chain links TRBV7-6 to TRBJ1-2, with 7 nucleotides matching TRBD1. The CDR3 has 18 residues. The germline V gene encodes CDR1 SGHVS and CDR2 FNYEAQ. V dropped 4 bases and J dropped 1; count of bases not matched to a gene: 15. CDR3 coding DNA: TGTGCCAGCAGCTCCATCAGGGCGGATGACAGGGATAACTATGGCTACACCTTC. Translating gives CASSSIRADDRDNYGYTF.

This clone was observed once. This rearrangement joins TRBV29-1 to TRBJ2-3, with unresolved D. Germline V gives CDR1 SQVTM, CDR2 ANQGSEA. Trimming took 1 base from V and 0 from J, leaving 8 bases between them. The CDR3 covers 14 residues. The CDR3 sequence: CSVEGNRSTDTQYF. The CDR3 region has the DNA TGCAGCGTTGAAGGTAACAGAAGCACAGATACGCAGTATTTT.

The chain couples TRBV6-5 to TRBJ1-2; D unclear. Germline CDR1 and CDR2: MNHEY and SVGAGI. V lost 2 bases and J lost 7, with 11 bases in between. The CDR3 is made up of 13 amino acids. The CDR3 region has the DNA TGTGCCAGCAGTTACGGCAGCGGAGGTGGCTACACCTTC. This translates into CASSYGSGGGYTF.

This clone was detected a few times. V is TRBV7-7 and J is TRBJ2-1, with a weak D call TRBD2 (6 bases). This CDR3 contains 13 residues. Looked up from germline, CDR1 is SSHAT and CDR2 is FNYEAQ (reference sequence). V gave up 5 bases and J gave up 7 bases, with 12 bases separating them. CDR3 sequence: CASSRGTLNEQFF. The CDR3 DNA reads TGTGCCAGCAGCCGTGGGACTCTGAATGAGCAGTTCTTC.

This chain connects TRBV30 to TRBJ2-5; 9 bases line up with TRBD1. Germline-derived CDR1 and CDR2 are GTSNPN and SVGIG (reference sequence). V dropped 0 bases and J dropped 5; count of bases not matched to a gene: 7. CDR3 length: 15 residues. For the CDR3, the DNA is TGTGCCTGGAGTGTACGACGACAGGGGGGGGAGACCCAGTACTTC. This gives the protein CAWSVRRQGGETQYF.

For this clone: One end of the junction varies from germline; a read error may be responsible. This rearrangement joins TRBV28 to TRBJ2-5, with D unclear. This CDR3 region has 13 residues. CDR1 and CDR2 from the germline V gene are MDHEN and SYDVKM. CDR3 in amino acids: CASSFPPKEAQYF. In DNA, the CDR3 is TGTGCCAGCAGTTTCCCCCCCAAAGAGGCCCAGTACTTC.

In DNA form, the CDR3 reads TGTGCCAGCATCTTCCGGGGTCTCAATCAGCCCCAGCATTTT. Its translation: CASIFRGLNQPQHF. The rearrangement links TRBV28 to TRBJ1-5, with D uncertain. The CDR3 runs to 14 residues. Germline V gives CDR1 MDHEN, CDR2 SYDVKM. V was cut by 7 bases and J by 3 bases, with 13 bases left in between.

The rearrangement uses TRBV4-2 and TRBJ1-2; D gene unclear. The germline gives CDR1 LGHNA, CDR2 YNFKEQ. CDR3 length equals 18 residues. Trimming removed 1 base from V and 4 bases from J, with 22 bases in between. CDR3 bases: TGTGCCAGCAGCCAAGGGAGAGGAGGGATAGAGTCAAGCTATGGCTACACCTTC. It encodes CASSQGRGGIESSYGYTF.

The V call is TRBV27, the J call TRBJ1-2; the D gene is possibly TRBD1 (6 bases). The CDR3 is 16 residues long. Germline V gives CDR1 MNHEY, CDR2 SMNVEV (reference sequence). With 3 bases removed from V and 0 bases from J, the gap between germline ends came to 14 bases. The CDR3 loop reads CASSLGAGPPNYGYTF. CDR3 nucleotide sequence: TGTGCCAGCAGTTTGGGGGCAGGGCCTCCTAACTATGGCTACACCTTC.

The chain uses TRBV15 and TRBJ1-2; D not certain. The CDR3 covers 14 residues. Trimming cost V 0 bases and J 7 bases, with 12 bases left between them. Per the germline V gene, CDR1 is LNHNV and CDR2 is YYDKDF (reference sequence). The CDR3 DNA is TGTGCCACCAGCAGAGAGGTGGCCAGCGGTGGCTACACCTTC. It yields the protein CATSREVASGGYTF.

V is TRBV30 and J is TRBJ1-2; D is unresolved. CDR3 length equals 11 residues. Trimming took 3 bases from V and 6 from J, leaving 8 bases between them. CDR1 is GTSNPN and CDR2 is SVGIG in the germline V gene (reference sequence). CDR3: CAWRAADGYTF. The CDR3 DNA follows: TGTGCCTGGAGAGCGGCAGATGGCTACACCTTC.

The chain uses TRBV18 and TRBJ1-1; no clear D gene. This CDR3 is built from 14 residues. The V and J ends lost 4 bases and 6 bases respectively, with 15 bases between them. Germline CDR1 KGHSH, CDR2 LQKENI. Here the CDR3 reads CASSLNIPEAEAFF. As DNA, the CDR3 is TGTGCCAGCTCACTAAACATTCCAGAGGCTGAAGCTTTCTTT.

The rearrangement links TRBV5-6 to TRBJ1-6, with D tentatively TRBD1 (5 bases). V lost 3 bases, J lost 4 bases, and 11 bases lay in between. This CDR3 spans 15 amino acids. The germline CDR1 and CDR2 sequences are SGHDT and YYEEEE. The CDR3 DNA follows: TGTGCCAGCAGCTCTTCCCCAGGGTATAATTCACCCCTCCACTTT. It specifies CASSSSPGYNSPLHF.

This clone occurred once. This chain joins TRBV6-5 and TRBJ2-7; possible D gene TRBD1, 6 bases. Trimming cost V 6 bases and J 6 bases, with 21 bases left between them. Germline assignment: CDR1 MNHEY and CDR2 SVGAGI. The CDR3 consists of 15 residues. CDR3 sequence (DNA): TGTGCCAGCAGAAACCGCCGGGACACCCTGGGCGAGCAGTACTTC. Translation gives CASRNRRDTLGEQYF.

This clone came up once. V gene TRBV6-1 combines with J gene TRBJ2-2; perhaps TRBD1 as D (6 bases). The ends were cut back, 3 bases at V and 7 bases at J, with 18 bases in the middle. The CDR3 has 16 amino acids. Per the germline V gene, CDR1 is MNHNS and CDR2 is SASEGT. The CDR3 DNA is TGTGCCAGCAGTGATGATTTCTCCAGGGGAAACGGGGAGCTGTTTTTT. Translating it yields CASSDDFSRGNGELFF.

The chain's CDR3 is CASSWGQGPYYEQYF. The CDR3 nucleotides are TGTGCCAGCAGCTGGGGACAGGGTCCATACTACGAGCAGTACTTC. V and J are TRBV5-6 and TRBJ2-7, with 9 nucleotides matching TRBD1. This CDR3 comprises 15 residues. Germline V lookup: CDR1 SGHDT, CDR2 YYEEEE. The trim removed 3 bases at V and 3 bases at J, leaving 7 bases unmatched.

With regard to this clone: A junction end diverges from the germline sequence, so it may reflect a read error. The gene calls are TRBV27 and TRBJ2-4, with TRBD2 matching over 8 bases. The germline V gene encodes CDR1 MNHEY and CDR2 SMNVEV (reference sequence). This CDR3 has 11 residues. CDR3 sequence: CASSFGREGHF. CDR3 sequence (DNA): TGTGCCAGCAGTTTCGGCCGGGAGGGCCACTTC.

The chain employs TRBV5-6 and TRBJ2-7; unclear D gene. Germline values: CDR1 SGHDT, CDR2 YYEEEE. CDR3 length: 14 amino acids. The V end was cut by 0 bases, the J end by 0 bases, with 7 bases between. CDR3 bases: TGTGCCAGCAGCTTGGGTCCGGTCTCCTACGAGCAGTACTTC. It is translated as CASSLGPVSYEQYF. Drawing the rest from reference TRBV5-6 and TRBJ2-7, the complete variable domain is DAGVTQSPTHLIKTRGQQVTLRCSPKSGHDTVSWYQQALGQGPQFIFQYYEEEERQRGNFPDRFSGHQFPNYSSELNVNALLLGDSALYLCASSLGPVSYEQYFGPGTRLTVT.

The gene calls are TRBV7-2 and TRBJ2-7; D perhaps matches TRBD2 (5 bases). V lost 5 bases and J 6 bases, leaving 20 bases between the germline ends. Germline CDR1 and CDR2: SGHTA and FQGNSA. The CDR3 extends over 15 amino acids. CDR3 nucleotide sequence: TGTGCCAGCAGCGGAGGACCCGGGTATCATAGCGAGCAGTACTTC. Encoded protein: CASSGGPGYHSEQYF.

The chain has TRBV19 and TRBJ2-1; TRBD2 is a possible D gene (6 bases). Between the trimmed V and J ends, which lost 6 bases and 6 bases, there was a span of 9 bases. Germline V gives CDR1 LNHDA, CDR2 SQIVND (reference sequence). The CDR3 length is 12 residues. The DNA for the CDR3 is TGTGCCAGTAGGGGAGGTGGCAATGAGCAGTTCTTC. Its protein is CASRGGGNEQFF.

The rearrangement links TRBV4-3 to TRBJ2-3, with D uncertain. Trimming removed 0 bases at V and 2 bases at J, with 9 bases between. The CDR3 spans 15 residues. Germline V lookup: CDR1 LGHNA, CDR2 YSLEER. The CDR3 nucleotides read TGCGCCAGCAGCCAAGATTACCGGTCCACAGATACGCAGTATTTT. Translation gives CASSQDYRSTDTQYF.